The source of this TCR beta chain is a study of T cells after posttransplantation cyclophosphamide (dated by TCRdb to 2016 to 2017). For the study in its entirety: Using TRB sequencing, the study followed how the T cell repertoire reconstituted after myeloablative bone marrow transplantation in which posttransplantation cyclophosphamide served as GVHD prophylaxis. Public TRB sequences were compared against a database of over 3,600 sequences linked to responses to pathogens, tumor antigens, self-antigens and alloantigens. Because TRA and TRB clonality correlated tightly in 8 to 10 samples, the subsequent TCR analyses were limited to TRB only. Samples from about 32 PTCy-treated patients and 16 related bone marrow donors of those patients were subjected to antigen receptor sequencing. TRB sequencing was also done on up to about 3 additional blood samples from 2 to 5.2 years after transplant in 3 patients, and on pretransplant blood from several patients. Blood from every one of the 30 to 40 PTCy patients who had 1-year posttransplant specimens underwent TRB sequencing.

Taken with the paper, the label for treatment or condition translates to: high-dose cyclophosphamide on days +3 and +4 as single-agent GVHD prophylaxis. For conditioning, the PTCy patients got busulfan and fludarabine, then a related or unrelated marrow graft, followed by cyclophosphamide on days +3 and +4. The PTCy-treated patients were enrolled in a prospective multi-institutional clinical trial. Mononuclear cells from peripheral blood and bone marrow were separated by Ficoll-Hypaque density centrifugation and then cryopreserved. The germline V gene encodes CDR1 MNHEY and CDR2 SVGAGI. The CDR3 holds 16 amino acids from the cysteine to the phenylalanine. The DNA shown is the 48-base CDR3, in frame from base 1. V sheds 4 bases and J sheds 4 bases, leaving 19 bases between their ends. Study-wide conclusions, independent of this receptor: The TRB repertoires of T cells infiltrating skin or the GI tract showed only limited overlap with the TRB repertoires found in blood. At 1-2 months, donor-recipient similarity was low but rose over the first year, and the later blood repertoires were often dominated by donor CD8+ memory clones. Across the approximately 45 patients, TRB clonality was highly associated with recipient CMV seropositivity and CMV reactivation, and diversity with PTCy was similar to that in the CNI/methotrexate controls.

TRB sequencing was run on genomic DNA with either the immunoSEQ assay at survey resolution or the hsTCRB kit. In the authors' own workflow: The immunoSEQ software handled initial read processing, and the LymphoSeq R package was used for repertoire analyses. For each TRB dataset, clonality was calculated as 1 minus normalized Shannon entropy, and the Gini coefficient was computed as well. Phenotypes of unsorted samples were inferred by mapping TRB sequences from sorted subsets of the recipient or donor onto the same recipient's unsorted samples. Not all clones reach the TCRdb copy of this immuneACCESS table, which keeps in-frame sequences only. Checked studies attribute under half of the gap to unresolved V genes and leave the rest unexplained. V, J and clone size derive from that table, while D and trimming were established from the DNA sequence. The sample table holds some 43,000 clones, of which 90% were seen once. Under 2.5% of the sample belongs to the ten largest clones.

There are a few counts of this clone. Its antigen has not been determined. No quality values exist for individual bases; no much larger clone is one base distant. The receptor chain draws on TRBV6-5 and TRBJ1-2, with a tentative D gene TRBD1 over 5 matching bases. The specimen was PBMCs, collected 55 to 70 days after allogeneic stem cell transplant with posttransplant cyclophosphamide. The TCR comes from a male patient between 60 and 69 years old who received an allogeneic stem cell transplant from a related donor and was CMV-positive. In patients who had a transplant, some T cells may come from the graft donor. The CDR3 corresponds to CASSWSGQRNTYGYTF. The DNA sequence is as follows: TGTGCCAGCAGTTGGTCAGGGCAGCGAAATACCTATGGCTACACCTTC.